This TCR beta chain was profiled in a study of blood T cell repertoires in COVID-19. On the study more broadly: PBMCs, B-cell-depleted T cells, or T cells were the source of the cDNA or gDNA that made up the material.

Those enrolled in Seattle joined during active infection and were followed longitudinally afterward. There are 16 residues in the CDR3. V trimming: 0 bases; J trimming: 6 bases; junction bases outside the gene matches: 5. Germline values: CDR1 SSHAT, CDR2 FNYEAQ (reference sequence). As handled by the study authors: Researchers report that nucleated cell counts were estimated from reference gene primer amplification. Using immunoSEQ multiplex PCR, the repertoire was profiled, and TCRdb retains in-frame clones only, with some absent. The V and J calls and clone size were taken over from that table, and D and trimming were inferred from the DNA. The table lists fewer than 200,000 clones, roughly 85% of them singletons. About this clone itself: The sample has other DNA sequences that encode this CDR3 too.

J is TRBJ2-1 and V is TRBV7-7; 10 nucleotides line up with TRBD2. Sequencing was done on a sample of peripheral blood. The receptor's source is an older woman with COVID-19, enrolled during active disease. In nucleotides, the CDR3 is TGTGCCAGCAGCTTAGCGGGAGCGGGGGGGGGCAATGAGCAGTTCTTC. It encodes CASSLAGAGGGNEQFF.